The rows below give T cell receptor beta chains drawn from one sample of a study of OX40 agonist ivuxolimab in advanced cancers. The method was immunoSEQ multiplex PCR; TCRdb's version includes in-frame clones alone and lacks a portion of them. The sample includes about 150,000 clones, approximately 94% seen only once; the top ten take roughly 1%. The material sequenced was CD4+ or CD8+ T cells sorted from blood, taken in a trial of the OX40 agonist ivuxolimab. Every receptor here comes from an adult with an advanced solid tumor such as melanoma, head and neck, liver or kidney cancer. CDR3s include the opening cysteine and the closing phenylalanine or tryptophan. The D gene is left open where the match is weak. Size tells how often a clone was seen (once, few, many) or the class of an expanded clone, and some rows leave it out.

v_gene	abundance	j_gene	d_gene	CDR3aa	CDR3nt
TRBV7-2	once	TRBJ1-5	TRBD1	CASSLRQGDNQPQHF	TGTGCCAGCAGCTTACGACAGGGCGATAATCAGCCCCAGCATTTT
TRBV29-1	.	TRBJ2-1	.	CSGRDLSSYNEQFF	TGCAGCGGAAGGGACTTGAGCTCCTACAATGAGCAGTTCTTC
TRBV18	.	TRBJ1-4	.	CASSPYSTNEKLFF	TGTGCCAGCTCACCTTACTCAACTAATGAAAAACTGTTTTTT
TRBV7-2	.	TRBJ1-1	.	CASSFRVITMNTEAFF	TGTGCCAGCAGCTTTAGGGTCATAACAATGAACACTGAAGCTTTCTTT
TRBV11-2	once	TRBJ2-7	.	CASSRVYEQYF	TGTGCCAGCAGCCGAGTATACGAGCAGTACTTC
TRBV28	.	TRBJ1-5	TRBD1	CASSPPGGGNQPQHF	TGTGCCAGCAGTCCCCCAGGGGGGGGCAATCAGCCCCAGCATTTT
TRBV7-8	.	TRBJ1-4	.	CASSLATNEKLFF	TGTGCCAGCAGCCTAGCAACTAATGAAAAACTGTTTTTT
TRBV27	.	TRBJ2-7	.	CASSLNVGYEQYF	TGTGCCAGCAGTCTGAACGTAGGCTACGAGCAGTACTTC
TRBV5-1	.	TRBJ1-2	TRBD1	CASSPRQGNYGYTF	TGCGCCAGCAGCCCGAGACAGGGGAACTATGGCTACACCTTC
TRBV5-5	.	TRBJ2-5	.	CASSGAGAGSTETQYF	TGTGCCAGCAGCGGGGCCGGGGCAGGGTCGACGGAGACCCAGTACTTC
TRBV6-5	.	TRBJ2-2	.	CASSPQNTGELFF	TGTGCCAGCAGCCCACAGAACACCGGGGAGCTGTTTTTT
TRBV11-2	.	TRBJ2-6	.	CASSSYSGANVLTF	TGTGCCAGCAGCTCCTACTCTGGGGCCAACGTCCTGACTTTC
TRBV6-6	.	TRBJ1-2	.	CASSYSREYGYTF	TGTGCCAGCAGTTACTCGAGGGAATATGGCTACACCTTC
TRBV28	.	TRBJ2-1	.	CASTLGQGYNEQFF	TGTGCCAGCACTTTAGGGCAGGGCTACAATGAGCAGTTCTTC
TRBV9	.	TRBJ2-5	.	CASSVLGGTANQETQYF	TGTGCCAGCAGCGTACTCGGGGGGACAGCGAACCAAGAGACCCAGTACTTC
TRBV6-1	once	TRBJ1-3	.	CASSEANGGNTIYF	TGTGCCAGCAGTGAAGCGAACGGGGGCAACACCATATATTTT
TRBV28	.	TRBJ1-3	.	CASSLFPGGPGNTIYF	TGTGCCAGCAGTTTATTCCCCGGGGGACCTGGAAACACCATATATTTT
TRBV6-5	.	TRBJ1-1	.	CASSYGGGGLTEAFF	TGTGCCAGCAGTTACGGGGGTGGGGGCCTCACTGAAGCTTTCTTT
TRBV7-2	.	TRBJ1-2	TRBD1	CASRGGQVNNGYTF	TGTGCCAGCAGAGGGGGACAGGTTAACAATGGCTACACCTTC
TRBV5-4	.	TRBJ2-3	.	CASSSSGMPGTDTQYF	TGTGCCAGCAGCTCATCCGGGATGCCTGGCACAGATACGCAGTATTTT
TRBV7-9	.	TRBJ1-1	TRBD1	CASSSEFGQAASSTEAFF	TGTGCCAGCAGCTCCGAATTTGGACAGGCGGCTAGTAGCACTGAAGCTTTCTTT
TRBV7-2	.	TRBJ2-7	.	CASSPRGGGGYEQYF	TGTGCCAGCAGCCCCCGTGGGGGCGGGGGCTACGAGCAGTACTTC
TRBV6-5	.	TRBJ2-7	TRBD2	CASIYGSSGYEQYF	TGTGCCAGCATCTACGGCTCTAGCGGCTACGAGCAGTACTTC
TRBV15	.	TRBJ2-5	TRBD2	CATSSTGLAGGPGQETQYF	TGTGCCACCAGCTCCACCGGACTAGCGGGGGGACCGGGACAAGAGACCCAGTACTTC
TRBV27	.	TRBJ2-7	.	CASSLSERAHEQYF	TGTGCCAGCAGTTTATCTGAAAGGGCTCACGAGCAGTACTTC
TRBV18	.	TRBJ2-2	.	CASSPPVWGGVGELFF	TGTGCCAGCTCACCACCAGTCTGGGGTGGTGTCGGGGAGCTGTTTTTT
TRBV19	.	TRBJ1-5	.	CASTPDRWWNQPQHF	TGTGCCAGTACCCCGGACAGATGGTGGAATCAGCCCCAGCATTTT
TRBV12-5	.	TRBJ1-3	.	CASGGRDKNSLSGNTIYF	TGTGCTAGTGGTGGCCGGGACAAAAATTCTCTCTCTGGAAACACCATATATTTT
TRBV7-9	.	TRBJ1-1	TRBD1	CASSPRDRGYLNTEAFF	TGTGCCAGCAGCCCTCGGGACAGGGGATACCTGAACACTGAAGCTTTCTTT
TRBV5-8	few	TRBJ1-1	.	CASIKIDEAFF	TGTGCCAGCATCAAGATAGATGAAGCTTTCTTT
TRBV10-3	.	TRBJ1-3	.	CAIREGRITEAYSGNTIYF	TGTGCCATCAGAGAGGGACGGATAACGGAGGCCTACTCTGGAAACACCATATATTTT
TRBV14	.	TRBJ2-5	.	CASSLHEAETQYF	TGTGCCAGCAGCCTACATGAAGCGGAGACCCAGTACTTC
TRBV19	.	TRBJ1-6	.	CASSITGSLNSPLHF	TGTGCCAGTAGTATTACGGGGTCGCTTAATTCACCCCTCCACTTT
TRBV19	.	TRBJ2-1	TRBD2	CARYSGGSDEQFF	TGTGCCAGGTATAGCGGGGGGAGCGATGAGCAGTTCTTC
TRBV11-2	.	TRBJ1-4	.	CASSSGGIGEKLFF	TGTGCCAGCAGCTCCGGGGGAATAGGGGAAAAACTGTTTTTT
TRBV4-3	.	TRBJ2-5	.	CASSLGKPETQYF	TGCGCCAGCAGCCTTGGGAAGCCCGAGACCCAGTACTTC
TRBV6-6	.	TRBJ1-4	TRBD1	CASSPQGQYEKLFF	TGTGCCAGCAGTCCCCAGGGACAGTATGAAAAACTGTTTTTT
TRBV9	.	TRBJ2-5	.	CASSVGGAQETQYF	TGTGCCAGCAGCGTAGGAGGTGCTCAAGAGACCCAGTACTTC
TRBV7-9	.	TRBJ2-7	TRBD2	CASSFGGDYSYEQYF	TGTGCCAGCAGCTTTGGGGGGGACTACTCCTACGAGCAGTACTTC
TRBV14	.	TRBJ2-7	.	CASSQGLGGSYEQYF	TGTGCCAGCAGCCAAGGGTTAGGGGGCTCCTACGAGCAGTACTTC
TRBV5-1	.	TRBJ2-7	TRBD1	CASRRTGFEQYF	TGCGCCAGCAGAAGGACAGGGTTCGAGCAGTACTTC
TRBV15	.	TRBJ1-1	.	CATISSALNTEAFF	TGTGCCACCATAAGTTCAGCTTTGAACACTGAAGCTTTCTTT
TRBV7-9	.	TRBJ1-3	TRBD1	CASSSGQTSGNTIYF	TGTGCCAGCAGCTCGGGACAGACCTCTGGAAACACCATATATTTT
TRBV18	few	TRBJ1-4	.	CASCSDVNEKLFF	TGTGCCAGTTGCTCGGACGTTAATGAAAAACTGTTTTTT
TRBV7-2	.	TRBJ1-2	.	CASSLTRGGYTF	TGTGCCAGCAGCCTCACCCGGGGTGGCTACACCTTC
TRBV6-5	.	TRBJ2-3	.	CASRGTRTDTQYF	TGTGCCAGCAGGGGGACCCGCACAGATACGCAGTATTTT
TRBV20-1	.	TRBJ1-1	.	CSARGCTEAFF	TGCAGTGCTAGAGGATGCACTGAAGCCTTCTTT
TRBV29-1	.	TRBJ1-4	TRBD1	CSARAGGGEKLFF	TGCAGCGCCCGCGCAGGGGGCGGTGAAAAACTGTTTTTT
TRBV7-2	once	TRBJ2-7	TRBD2	CASSLASGGPGYEQYF	TGTGCCAGCAGCTTAGCTAGCGGGGGGCCCGGCTACGAGCAGTACTTC